This T cell receptor (beta chain) was identified in a study of cytomegalovirus exposure and HLA in healthy donors (dated by TCRdb to about 2017). About the investigation overall: A later analysis indicated that the 120 validation repertoires were generated on the platform also employed for the 700 or so repertoires of the first cohort. The study aimed to test whether cataloging public T cell receptors could reveal signatures of past pathogen exposure. Besides the first cohort of 666 subjects, a separate validation cohort made up of roughly 130 different subjects was used. The study combined high-throughput TCR immunosequencing, statistical association of individual TCRs with disease status, and machine learning to predict cytomegalovirus infection status.

A note on this clone: There is no known antigen for this receptor. Base qualities are not recorded, but no much larger clone differs from it by a single base.

The CDR3 measures 16 amino acids from cysteine to phenylalanine. Only CDR3 DNA remains: 48 bases, in frame from the first base. CDR1 and CDR2, looked up from the germline V gene, are SGHRS and YFSETQ. The V end loses 0 bases and the J end loses 3 bases, and a stretch of 16 bases separates them. The library relied on the immunoSEQ multiplex PCR assay. Under the source paper's analysis protocol: A statistical classification framework was developed to diagnose cytomegalovirus status using the catalog of TCR beta chain sequences. The table comes from immuneACCESS by way of TCRdb, which keeps in-frame sequences with V and J called. Part of the clones is missing from these tables; in studies checked, under half for an unresolved V gene and the rest for unknown reasons. V and J calls and clone size follow that table, whereas D and trimming were derived from the DNA. The table for this sample lists over 250,000 clones; roughly 85% of them were counted only once. The ten largest clonotypes hold 0.95% to 1.1% of the sample.

The investigation overall reported the following: According to the authors, the approach could potentially be generalized to other disease states and immunological phenotypes. In both the original and validation cohorts, the classifier was reported to diagnose cytomegalovirus status with high specificity and sensitivity. Subsequent analysis determined that TCRs grouped into clusters in the first cohort also showed a tendency toward co-occurrence across the 130 or so validation repertoires, and roughly 95% of cluster scores exceeded 0. A total of 150 or so TCR beta chains were listed by the study as associated with cytomegalovirus. While some public TCRs were present in many individuals, most TCR sequences turned up only very rarely across donors. A later analysis lacked HLA typing for the validation cohort, so it scored co-occurrence in that cohort across all 120 or so repertoires. A few of the identified cytomegalovirus-associated TCR beta chains were confirmed in vitro to be specific for cytomegalovirus antigens.

Donors formed part of the validation cohort, which comprised over a hundred subjects and was distinct from the first cohort of 690 or so subjects. This TCR came from a young woman in good health and CMV-seronegative. Sequences were obtained from PBMCs. The sequence joins TRBV5-1 to TRBJ2-7; the D gene is perhaps TRBD2, from 8 matching bases. The nucleotide sequence reads as follows: TGCGCCAGCAGCTTGGCCGGGGGGGACAGAAGCTACGAGCAGTACTTC. Protein translation: CASSLAGGDRSYEQYF.